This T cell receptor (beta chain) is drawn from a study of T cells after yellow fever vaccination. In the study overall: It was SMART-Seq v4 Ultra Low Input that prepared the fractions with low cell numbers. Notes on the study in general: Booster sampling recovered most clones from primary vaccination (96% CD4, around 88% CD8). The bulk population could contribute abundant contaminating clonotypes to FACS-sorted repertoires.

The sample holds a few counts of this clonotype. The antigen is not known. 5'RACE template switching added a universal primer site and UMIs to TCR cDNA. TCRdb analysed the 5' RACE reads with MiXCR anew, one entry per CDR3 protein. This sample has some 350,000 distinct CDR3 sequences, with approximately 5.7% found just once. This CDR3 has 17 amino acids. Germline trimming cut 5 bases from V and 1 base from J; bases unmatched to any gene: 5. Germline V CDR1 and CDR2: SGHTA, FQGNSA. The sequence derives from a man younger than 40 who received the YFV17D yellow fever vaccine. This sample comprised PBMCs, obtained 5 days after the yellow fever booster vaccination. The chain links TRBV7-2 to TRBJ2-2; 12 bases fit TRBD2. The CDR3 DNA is TGTGCCAGCAGCCCCCAGGGACTAGCGGGGAACACCGGGGAGCTGTTTTTT. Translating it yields CASSPQGLAGNTGELFF.